The present TCR beta chain was sequenced within a study of blood T cell repertoires in COVID-19. TCRdb's copy holds only in-frame clones and misses some; the assay was immunoSEQ multiplex PCR. The table includes some 200,000 clones, approximately 84% detected once. Germline CDR1 reads MNHNS; CDR2 reads SASEGT. The CDR3 sequence is 17 residues long. With regard to this clone: The junction does not match germline at one end; this may be a read error.

The sequence came from a woman between 25 and 40 years old who had recovered from COVID-19. This chain connects TRBV6-1 to TRBJ1-1, with 8 bases aligning to TRBD1. Input material: peripheral blood. CDR3 sequence: CASSEQTGAHLKTEAFF. Here the CDR3 DNA reads TGTGCCAGCAGTGAACAGACAGGGGCCCATTTGAAGACTGAAGCTTTCTTT.